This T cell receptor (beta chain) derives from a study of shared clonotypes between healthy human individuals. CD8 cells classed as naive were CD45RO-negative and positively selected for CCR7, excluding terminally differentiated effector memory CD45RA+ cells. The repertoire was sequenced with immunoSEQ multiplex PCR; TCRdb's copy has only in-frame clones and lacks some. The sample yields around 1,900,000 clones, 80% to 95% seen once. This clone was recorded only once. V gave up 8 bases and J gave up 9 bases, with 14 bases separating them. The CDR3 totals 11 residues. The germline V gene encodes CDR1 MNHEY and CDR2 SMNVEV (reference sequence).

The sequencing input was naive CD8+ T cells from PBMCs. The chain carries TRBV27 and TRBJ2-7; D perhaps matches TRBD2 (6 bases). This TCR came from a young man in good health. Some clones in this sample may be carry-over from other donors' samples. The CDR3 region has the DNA TGTGCCAGCGGTATGGGGGGATTGCAGTACTTC. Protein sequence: CASGMGGLQYF.